This T cell receptor (beta chain) was found in a study of T cells after posttransplantation cyclophosphamide. The data were produced by immunoSEQ multiplex PCR, yet TCRdb's version contains in-frame clones alone and is incomplete. The table includes 3,500 to 4,000 clones, about 64% detected once. The CDR3 is 15 residues long. CDR1 is SGHTA and CDR2 is FQGTGA in the germline V gene. V dropped 6 bases and J dropped 8; count of bases not matched to a gene: 10. Study-level points and caveats: Blood and skin or GI T cell repertoires showed limited TRB overlap. After PTCy, TRB diversity resembled that of CNI/methotrexate controls.

On this clone: Its matching antigen is unknown.

The receptor was derived from a man aged 50 to 59. Input material: memory CD8+ T cells sorted from blood. The rearrangement links TRBV7-3 to TRBJ2-1; TRBD2 matches 10 bases. CDR3: CASSPSGGAIDEQFF. The CDR3 nucleotides read TGTGCCAGCAGTCCAAGCGGGGGGGCCATCGATGAGCAGTTCTTC.